Described below is a single TCR beta chain sequence and its context. Its antigen is currently unknown. The data stem from a study of vaccination effects on CD4 cells after COVID-19. Study-level information: The second dose preceded post-vaccine samples by a median of 72 days. Study observations and caveats: Both infection-induced and vaccine-induced clones contracted markedly at late post-vaccination timepoints. Healthy vaccine recipients' vaccine-induced clones were almost all SARS-CoV-2 mono-reactive.

With V trimmed by 6 bases and J by 8 bases, 11 bases remained unmatched. The CDR3 covers 15 residues. Germline V lookup: CDR1 MNHNY, CDR2 SVGAGI (reference sequence). ViraFEST used viral peptide pools to expand antigen-specific CD4+ T cells before sequencing. When around 10 days of culture had elapsed, CD4+ T cells were isolated. Everyone in the study got two shots of either the BNT162b2 or mRNA-1273 vaccine. Researchers reported culturing 2 million or so PBMC in each well, adding around 10 IU/ml IL-2 and around 9.1 ug/ml peptides. Assay: immunoSEQ multiplex PCR; the TCRdb copy retains only in-frame clones and omits some. The sample has around 67,000 clones, about 81% seen once.

The chain is built from TRBV6-6 and TRBJ2-1, with TRBD2 identical over 9 bases. This TCR was sampled from a human donor who received a COVID-19 vaccine. Material: CD4+ T cells from PBMCs cultured with HCoV-229E spike peptides, obtained after COVID-19 vaccination. DNA of the CDR3: TGTGCCAGCAGGACGGGACTAGCAGTGGGCGATGAGCAGTTCTTC. Encoded protein: CASRTGLAVGDEQFF.